What follows are 3 T cell receptor beta chains derived from one specimen sequenced in a study of cytomegalovirus exposure and HLA in healthy donors. The PCR ran on 60 Vbeta and 13 Jbeta primers. The table came from immunoSEQ multiplex PCR; TCRdb's copy has only in-frame clones and leaves some out. This table holds 80,000 to 95,000 clones. The sample taken for sequencing was PBMCs. The source is a woman aged 25 to 39 in good health and CMV-seronegative.

The chain uses TRBV28 and TRBJ1-5; D perhaps matches TRBD1 (6 bases). Germline loops: CDR1 MDHEN, CDR2 SYDVKM. Deletions cut 8 bases from V and 1 base from J, with 18 bases between. This CDR3 has 16 residues. The DNA for the CDR3 is TGTGCCAGCTCAGAGGGGGACCGCGGAAGCAATCAGCCCCAGCATTTT. Protein: CASSEGDRGSNQPQHF.

The rearrangement uses TRBV11-2 and TRBJ2-7; TRBD2 matches 13 bases. The CDR3 runs 15 residues. V trimming: 5 bases; J trimming: 5 bases; junction bases outside the gene matches: 6. Germline lookup yields CDR1 SGHAT and CDR2 FQNNGV. CDR3 protein: CASSPGTSGMNEQYF. The DNA for the CDR3 is TGTGCCAGCAGCCCAGGGACTAGCGGGATGAACGAGCAGTACTTC.

The gene calls are TRBV19 and TRBJ2-1; 7 bases map to TRBD2. Trimming took 7 bases from V and 3 from J; bases not matched to a gene: 12. Looked up from germline, CDR1 is LNHDA and CDR2 is SQIVND (reference sequence). This CDR3 region has 16 residues. The CDR3 bases are TGTGCCAGTACCGATACAGTGGGGGGGATCTACAATGAGCAGTTCTTC. Translating it yields CASTDTVGGIYNEQFF.